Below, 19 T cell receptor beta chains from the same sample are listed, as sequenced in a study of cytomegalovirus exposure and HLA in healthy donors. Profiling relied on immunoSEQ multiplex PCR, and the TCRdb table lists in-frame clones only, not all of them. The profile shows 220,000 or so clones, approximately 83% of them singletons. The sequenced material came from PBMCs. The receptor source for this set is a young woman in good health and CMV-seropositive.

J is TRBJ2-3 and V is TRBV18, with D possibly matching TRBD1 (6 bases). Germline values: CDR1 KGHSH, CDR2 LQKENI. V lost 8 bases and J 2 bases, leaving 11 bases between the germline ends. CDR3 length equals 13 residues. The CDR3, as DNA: TGTGCCAGCCGCCGGGACACCACAGATACGCAGTATTTT. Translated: CASRRDTTDTQYF. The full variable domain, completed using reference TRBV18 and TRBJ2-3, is NAGVMQNPRHLVRRRGQEARLRCSPMKGHSHVYWYRQLPEEGLKFMVYLQKENIIDESGMPKERFSAEFPKEGPSILRIQQVVRGDSAAYFCASRRDTTDTQYFGPGTRLTVL.

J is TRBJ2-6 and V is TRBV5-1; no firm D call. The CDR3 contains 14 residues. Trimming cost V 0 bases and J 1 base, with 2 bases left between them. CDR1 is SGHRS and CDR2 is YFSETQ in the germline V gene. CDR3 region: CASSLGSGANVLTF. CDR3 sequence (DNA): TGCGCCAGCAGCTTGGGGTCTGGGGCCAACGTCCTGACTTTC.

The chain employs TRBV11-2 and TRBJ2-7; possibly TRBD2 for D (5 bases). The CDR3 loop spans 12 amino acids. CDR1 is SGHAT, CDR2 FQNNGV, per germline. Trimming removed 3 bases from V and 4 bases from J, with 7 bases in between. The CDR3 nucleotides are TGTGCCAGCAGCTTGGCGGGTTACGAGCAGTACTTC. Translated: CASSLAGYEQYF.

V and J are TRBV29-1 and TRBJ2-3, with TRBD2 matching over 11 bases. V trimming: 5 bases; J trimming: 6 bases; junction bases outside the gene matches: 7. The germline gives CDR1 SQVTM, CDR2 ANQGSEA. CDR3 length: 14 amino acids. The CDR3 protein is CSVPDSGRVDTQYF. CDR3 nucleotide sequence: TGCAGCGTTCCCGATAGCGGGAGGGTTGATACGCAGTATTTT.

The CDR3 sequence: CASSRPGEGYTF. The CDR3, as DNA: TGTGCCAGCAGTCGACCGGGTGAAGGCTACACCTTC. The V call is TRBV27, the J call TRBJ1-2, with D unclear. The V gene lost 5 bases and the J gene lost 8 bases, with 12 bases spanning the gap. The CDR3 has 12 residues. Germline CDR1 MNHEY, CDR2 SMNVEV (reference sequence).

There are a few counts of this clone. DNA of the CDR3: TGCGCCAGCAGCCAAGTTGGGAGTGGCAACTATGGCTACACCTTC. It yields the protein CASSQVGSGNYGYTF. The rearrangement joins TRBV4-1 to TRBJ1-2; D is ambiguous. Between the trimmed V and J ends, which lost 1 base and 2 bases, there was a span of 11 bases. The CDR3 is made up of 15 amino acids. Germline loops: CDR1 MGHRA, CDR2 YSYEKL.

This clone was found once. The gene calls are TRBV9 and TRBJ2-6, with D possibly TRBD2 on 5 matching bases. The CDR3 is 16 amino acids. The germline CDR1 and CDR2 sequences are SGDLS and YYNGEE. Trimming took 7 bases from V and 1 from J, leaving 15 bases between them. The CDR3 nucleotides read TGTGCCAGCCGGGGTAACGGGCCTTCTGGGGCCAACGTCCTGACTTTC. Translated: CASRGNGPSGANVLTF.

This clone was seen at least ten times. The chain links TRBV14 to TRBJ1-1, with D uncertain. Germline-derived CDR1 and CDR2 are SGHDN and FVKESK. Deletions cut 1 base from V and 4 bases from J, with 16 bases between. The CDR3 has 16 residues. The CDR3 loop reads CASSQVGSLEGTEAFF. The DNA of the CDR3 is TGTGCCAGCAGCCAAGTCGGGTCTCTCGAGGGCACTGAAGCTTTCTTT. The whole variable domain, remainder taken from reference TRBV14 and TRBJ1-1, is EAGVTQFPSHSVIEKGQTVTLRCDPISGHDNLYWYRRVMGKEIKFLLHFVKESKQDESGMPNNRFLAERTGGTYSTLKVQPAELEDSGVYFCASSQVGSLEGTEAFFGQGTRLTVV.

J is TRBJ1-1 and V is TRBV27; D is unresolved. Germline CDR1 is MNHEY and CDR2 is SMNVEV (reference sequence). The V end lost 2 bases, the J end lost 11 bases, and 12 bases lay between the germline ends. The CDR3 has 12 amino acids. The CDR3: CASSLPGKEAFF. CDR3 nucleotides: TGTGCCAGCAGTTTACCGGGGAAGGAGGCTTTCTTT.

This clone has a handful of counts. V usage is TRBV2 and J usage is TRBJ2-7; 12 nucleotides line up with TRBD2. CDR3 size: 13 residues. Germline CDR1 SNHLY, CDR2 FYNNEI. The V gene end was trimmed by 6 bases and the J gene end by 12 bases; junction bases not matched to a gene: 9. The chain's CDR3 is CASSDATSGRGYF. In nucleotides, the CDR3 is TGTGCCAGCAGCGATGCGACTAGCGGGAGAGGGTACTTC.

CDR3 nucleotide sequence: TGCGCCAGCAGCCAAGATCCTAGCGGGAGCTCGGGGGAGCTGTTTTTT. This translates into CASSQDPSGSSGELFF. The gene calls are TRBV4-3 and TRBJ2-2; 10 nucleotides agree with TRBD2. From germline, CDR1 is LGHNA and CDR2 YSLEER. The CDR3 length is 16 residues. V was pared by 0 bases and J by 8 bases, with 6 bases of the junction left unmatched.

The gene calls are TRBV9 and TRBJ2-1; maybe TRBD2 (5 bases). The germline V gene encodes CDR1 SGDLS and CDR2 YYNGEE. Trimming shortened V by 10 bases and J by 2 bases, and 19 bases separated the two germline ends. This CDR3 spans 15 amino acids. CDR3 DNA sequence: TGTGCCTCGTCCCCGGCTAGCCAACCCTACAATGAGCAGTTCTTC. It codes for CASSPASQPYNEQFF.

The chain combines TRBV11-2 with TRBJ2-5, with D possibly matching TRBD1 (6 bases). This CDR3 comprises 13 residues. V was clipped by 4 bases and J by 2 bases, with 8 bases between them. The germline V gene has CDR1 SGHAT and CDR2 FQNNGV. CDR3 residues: CASSSGQQETQYF. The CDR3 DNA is TGTGCCAGCAGCTCTGGACAGCAAGAGACCCAGTACTTC.

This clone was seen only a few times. The CDR3 loop reads CATGDRENEKLFF. For the CDR3, the DNA is TGTGCCACCGGGGACAGGGAGAATGAAAAACTGTTTTTT. V is TRBV27 and J is TRBJ1-4; TRBD1 matches at 9 bases. Germline V gene data show CDR1 as MNHEY and CDR2 as SMNVEV (reference sequence). With 10 bases clipped from V and 5 bases from J, the junction kept 5 bases outside the gene matches. The CDR3 contains 13 residues. Complete variable domain (other parts from reference TRBV27 and TRBJ1-4): EAQVTQNPRYLITVTGKKLTVTCSQNMNHEYMSWYRQDPGLGLRQIYYSMNVEVTDKGDVPEGYKVSRKEKRNFPLILESPSPNQTSLYFCATGDRENEKLFFGSGTQLSVL.

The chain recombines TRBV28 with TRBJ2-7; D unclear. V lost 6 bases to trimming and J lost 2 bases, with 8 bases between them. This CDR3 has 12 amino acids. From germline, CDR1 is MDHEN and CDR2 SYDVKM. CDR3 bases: TGTGCCAGCAGCGCCACGGCCTACGAGCAGTACTTC. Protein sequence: CASSATAYEQYF.

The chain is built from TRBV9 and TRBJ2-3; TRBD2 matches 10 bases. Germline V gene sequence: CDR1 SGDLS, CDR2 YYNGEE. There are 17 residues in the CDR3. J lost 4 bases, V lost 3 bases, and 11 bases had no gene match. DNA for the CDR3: TGTGCCAGCAGCGCCGGAGCGGGAGGGCCGGTGTCAGATACGCAGTATTTT. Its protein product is CASSAGAGGPVSDTQYF.

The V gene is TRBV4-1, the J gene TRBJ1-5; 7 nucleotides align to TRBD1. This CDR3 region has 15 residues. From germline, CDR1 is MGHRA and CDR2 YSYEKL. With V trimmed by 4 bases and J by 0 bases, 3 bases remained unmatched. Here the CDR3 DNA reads TGCGCCAGCAGCCCGGGACAGTTTAGCAATCAGCCCCAGCATTTT. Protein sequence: CASSPGQFSNQPQHF.

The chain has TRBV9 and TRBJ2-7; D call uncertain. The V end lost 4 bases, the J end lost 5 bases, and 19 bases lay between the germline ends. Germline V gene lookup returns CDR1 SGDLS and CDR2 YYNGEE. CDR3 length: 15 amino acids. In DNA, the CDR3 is TGTGCCAGCAGCCCCTTAGGGCCCTTGGGTCACGAGCAGTACTTC. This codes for CASSPLGPLGHEQYF.

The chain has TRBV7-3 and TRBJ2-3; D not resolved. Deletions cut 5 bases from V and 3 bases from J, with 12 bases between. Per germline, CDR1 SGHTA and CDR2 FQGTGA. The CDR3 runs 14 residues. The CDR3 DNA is TGTGCCAGCAGCCCCTATGGGTATACAGATACGCAGTATTTT. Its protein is CASSPYGYTDTQYF.